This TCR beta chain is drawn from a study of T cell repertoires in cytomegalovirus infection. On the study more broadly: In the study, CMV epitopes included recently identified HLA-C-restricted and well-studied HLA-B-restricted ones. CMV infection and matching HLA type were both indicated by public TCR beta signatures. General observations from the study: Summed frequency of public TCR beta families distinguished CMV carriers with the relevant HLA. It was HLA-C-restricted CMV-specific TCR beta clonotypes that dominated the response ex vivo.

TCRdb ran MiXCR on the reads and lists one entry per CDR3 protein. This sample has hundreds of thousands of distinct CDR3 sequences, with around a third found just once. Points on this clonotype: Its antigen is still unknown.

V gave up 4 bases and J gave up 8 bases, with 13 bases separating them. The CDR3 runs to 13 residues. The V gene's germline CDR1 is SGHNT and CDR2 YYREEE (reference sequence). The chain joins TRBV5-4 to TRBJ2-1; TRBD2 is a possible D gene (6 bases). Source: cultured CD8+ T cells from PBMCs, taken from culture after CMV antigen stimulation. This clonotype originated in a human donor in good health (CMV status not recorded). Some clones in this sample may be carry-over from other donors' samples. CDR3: CASSLDWGDEQFF. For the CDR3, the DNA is TGTGCCAGCAGCCTGGACTGGGGGGATGAGCAGTTCTTC.